Presented here are 2 T cell receptor beta chains from one specimen sequenced in a study of blood T cell repertoires in COVID-19. TCRdb keeps only in-frame clones here, not all; method: immunoSEQ multiplex PCR. Of a few hundred thousand clones listed, about 90% are singletons. The sequencing input was peripheral blood. The receptors originated from a woman aged 70 to 79 with COVID-19, enrolled during active disease.

The chain recombines TRBV7-9 with TRBJ1-4; D perhaps matches TRBD1 (6 bases). Germline lookup yields CDR1 SEHNR and CDR2 FQNEAQ (reference sequence). V lost 5 bases and J 7 bases, leaving 17 bases between the germline ends. The CDR3 contains 15 residues. The CDR3 loop is CASSRGYRVVEKLFF. Here the CDR3 DNA reads TGTGCCAGCAGCAGGGGATACAGGGTAGTTGAAAAACTGTTTTTT.

The chain recombines TRBV12-5 with TRBJ2-1; 13 bases fit TRBD2. Germline V CDR1 and CDR2: LGHNT, FRNRAP. J was trimmed by 4 bases and V by 7 bases; bases with no gene match: 13. CDR3 length: 18 amino acids. This chain's CDR3 is CASVQKPGLAGSYNEQFF. CDR3 nucleotides: TGTGCTAGTGTTCAAAAACCGGGACTAGCGGGGTCATACAATGAGCAGTTCTTC. Looking up the rest from reference TRBV12-5 and TRBJ2-1 gives the full variable domain: DARVTQTPRHKVTEMGQEVTMRCQPILGHNTVFWYRQTMMQGLELLAYFRNRAPLDDSGMPKDRFSAEMPDATLATLKIQPSEPRDSAVYFCASVQKPGLAGSYNEQFFGPGTRLTVL.